The rows below give T cell receptor beta chains drawn from one sample of a study of cytomegalovirus exposure and HLA in healthy donors. Method: immunoSEQ multiplex PCR; TCRdb's copy keeps in-frame clones and lacks some. Here the sample spans tens of thousands of clones, around three fifths being singletons. Material: PBMCs. These receptors were taken from a man aged 50 to 60 in good health and CMV-seropositive. CDR3s include the opening cysteine and the closing phenylalanine or tryptophan. A D gene is named only where the DNA matches it firmly. Size tells how often a clone was seen (once, few, many) or the class of an expanded clone, and some rows leave it out.

>14|TRBJ1-2|-|TRBV19|-
CASSGQVSNYGYTF
TGTGCCAGTAGTGGCCAGGTTTCTAACTATGGCTACACCTTC
>15|TRBJ1-1|TRBD1|TRBV18|-
CASSPFGQGNTEAFF
TGTGCCAGCTCACCATTCGGACAGGGGAACACTGAAGCTTTCTTT
>14|TRBJ1-5|-|TRBV2|-
CASRLGLSNQPQHF
TGTGCCAGCAGACTGGGACTCTCTAATCAGCCCCAGCATTTT
>13|TRBJ2-5|-|TRBV6-5|-
CASRGEGGKTQYF
TGTGCCAGCAGGGGGGAGGGGGGGAAGACCCAGTACTTC
>12|TRBJ1-1|TRBD1|TRBV2|once
CAGQGGYTEAFF
TGTGCCGGCCAGGGGGGATACACTGAAGCTTTCTTT
>14|TRBJ2-3|-|TRBV5-1|-
CASSSEAGTDTQYF
TGCGCCAGCAGCTCGGAGGCAGGCACAGATACGCAGTATTTT
>14|TRBJ1-2|-|TRBV18|-
CASSPDTSNYGYTF
TGTGCCAGCTCACCGGACACCTCTAACTATGGCTACACCTTC
>15|TRBJ2-1|TRBD2|TRBV6-4|-
CASSASGGSYNEQFF
TGTGCCAGCAGCGCTAGCGGGGGTTCCTACAATGAGCAGTTCTTC
>14|TRBJ2-2|-|TRBV6-1|-
CASSEWGPTGELFF
TGTGCCAGCAGTGAATGGGGGCCCACCGGGGAGCTGTTTTTT
>15|TRBJ1-2|TRBD1|TRBV7-2|-
CASSLASLAGQAYTF
TGTGCCAGCAGCTTAGCGAGCTTGGCGGGACAGGCCTACACCTTC
>14|TRBJ2-7|TRBD1|TRBV6-4|-
CATQRDRGMNEQYF
TGTGCCACACAGAGGGACAGGGGAATGAACGAGCAGTACTTC
>12|TRBJ2-5|-|TRBV5-1|-
CASSWAEETQYF
TGCGCCAGCAGTTGGGCAGAAGAGACCCAGTACTTC
>17|TRBJ1-3|-|TRBV5-4|-
CASSLDPSRYSGNTIYF
TGTGCCAGCAGCTTGGACCCGAGCCGCTACTCTGGAAACACCATATATTTT
>12|TRBJ2-7|-|TRBV29-1|few
CSAGSGAYEQYF
TGCAGCGCCGGCTCAGGGGCCTACGAGCAGTACTTC
>14|TRBJ1-2|TRBD1|TRBV19|-
CASRPTGDNYGYTF
TGTGCCAGTAGGCCGACAGGGGACAACTATGGCTACACCTTC
>17|TRBJ2-6|-|TRBV5-4|-
CASSLAGPSSGANVLTF
TGTGCCAGCAGCTTGGCGGGTCCGAGCTCTGGGGCCAACGTCCTGACTTTC
>14|TRBJ2-3|TRBD1|TRBV5-1|-
CASIRGGPTDTQYF
TGCGCCAGCATTCGAGGGGGCCCCACAGATACGCAGTATTTT
>13|TRBJ1-1|-|TRBV7-9|few
CASSFSSNTEAFF
TGTGCCAGCAGCTTCTCCAGTAACACTGAAGCTTTCTTT
>16|TRBJ2-3|-|TRBV4-2|-
CASSQAGQGGTDTQYF
TGTGCCAGCAGCCAGGCGGGGCAGGGGGGCACAGATACGCAGTATTTT
>14|TRBJ2-1|TRBD2|TRBV9|few
CASSPSGGRYEQFF
TGTGCCAGCAGCCCTAGCGGGGGGAGGTATGAGCAGTTCTTC
>12|TRBJ2-5|-|TRBV28|few
CASSSPQETQYF
TGTGCCAGCAGTTCTCCCCAAGAGACCCAGTACTTC
>13|TRBJ2-7|-|TRBV7-2|-
CASSLAGGYEQYF
TGTGCCAGCAGCTTAGCGGGGGGCTACGAGCAGTACTTC
>14|TRBJ2-3|-|TRBV7-9|-
CASSTALFTDMQYF
TGTGCCAGCAGCACCGCTCTCTTCACAGATATGCAGTATTTT
>16|TRBJ1-1|-|TRBV23-1|-
CASSQSRGQKNTEAFF
TGCGCCAGCAGTCAATCGAGAGGCCAGAAGAACACTGAAGCTTTCTTT
>14|TRBJ2-1|TRBD2|TRBV6-1|-
CAGREGLAGNEQFF
TGTGCCGGCCGTGAGGGACTAGCGGGCAATGAGCAGTTCTTC
>14|TRBJ1-1|TRBD1|TRBV7-9|-
CASSPGQGNTEAFF
TGTGCCAGCAGCCCCGGACAGGGGAACACTGAAGCTTTCTTT
>15|TRBJ1-5|TRBD1|TRBV19|-
CASSIGDRGNQPQHF
TGTGCCAGTAGTATTGGGGACAGGGGCAATCAGCCCCAGCATTTT
>13|TRBJ2-7|TRBD1|TRBV10-3|-
CATVSRQGYEQYF
TGTGCCACGGTTTCTAGACAGGGGTACGAGCAGTACTTC
>12|TRBJ2-7|-|TRBV7-2|-
CASSILAVEQYF
TGTGCCAGCAGCATTCTAGCAGTCGAGCAGTACTTC
>20|TRBJ1-5|-|TRBV12-5|-
CASGLGTGQGKIYSNQPQHF
-
>12|TRBJ2-7|-|TRBV7-8|-
CASSLTGYEQYF
TGTGCCAGCAGCCTAACGGGCTACGAGCAGTACTTC
>14|TRBJ2-7|-|TRBV11-1|few
CASRAGVSSYEQYF
TGTGCCAGCAGGGCAGGGGTTAGCTCCTACGAGCAGTACTTC
>15|TRBJ2-1|TRBD2|TRBV11-3|-
CASSLGRGAYNEQFF
TGTGCCAGCAGCTTAGGGCGGGGGGCATACAATGAGCAGTTCTTC
>16|TRBJ2-2|TRBD2|TRBV4-3|-
CASSLAGGADTGELFF
TGCGCCAGCAGCCTAGCGGGGGGGGCGGACACCGGGGAGCTGTTTTTT
>15|TRBJ2-2|-|TRBV6-1|-
CASSEVDSNTGELFF
TGTGCCAGCAGTGAAGTCGACAGTAACACCGGGGAGCTGTTTTTT
>15|TRBJ2-2|-|TRBV6-5|-
CASSFLPERTGELFF
TGTGCCAGCAGTTTCCTCCCCGAGAGGACCGGGGAGCTGTTTTTT
>17|TRBJ2-1|TRBD2|TRBV5-1|-
CASSADTLAGAYNEQFF
TGCGCCAGCAGCGCCGATACTCTAGCGGGGGCCTACAATGAGCAGTTCTTC
>19|TRBJ2-6|TRBD2|TRBV4-3|few
CASSPAVLAGGSGANVLTF
TGCGCCAGCAGCCCTGCAGTACTAGCGGGGGGTTCTGGGGCCAACGTCCTGACTTTC
>15|TRBJ2-1|TRBD2|TRBV7-2|-
CASSLTLAVYNEQFF
TGTGCCAGCAGCTTAACGCTAGCGGTCTACAATGAGCAGTTCTTC
>17|TRBJ2-5|-|TRBV4-3|-
CASSQDLRGAAGETQYF
TGCGCCAGCAGCCAAGATCTGCGCGGGGCGGCCGGAGAGACCCAGTACTTC
>14|TRBJ1-1|-|TRBV4-3|few
CASSQSRQGTEAFF
TGCGCCAGCAGCCAGTCTCGGCAGGGCACTGAAGCTTTCTTT
>13|TRBJ2-7|-|TRBV10-3|-
CAISDWHSYEQYF
TGTGCCATCAGTGATTGGCACTCCTACGAGCAGTACTTC
>12|TRBJ2-7|-|TRBV27|-
CASSLTGNEQYF
TGTGCCAGCAGTTTAACCGGGAACGAGCAGTACTTC
>15|TRBJ2-6|-|TRBV5-4|few
CASSLHSSGANVLTF
TGTGCCAGCAGTTTACACAGCTCTGGGGCCAACGTCCTGACTTTC
>17|TRBJ2-3|TRBD2|TRBV7-2|-
CASSLAQAGGPGDTQYF
TGTGCCAGCAGCTTAGCGCAAGCGGGGGGCCCGGGAGATACGCAGTATTTT
>13|TRBJ1-2|-|TRBV6-5|-
CASSYESNYGYTF
TGTGCCAGCAGTTATGAGAGTAACTATGGCTACACCTTC
>15|TRBJ1-4|-|TRBV7-2|few
CASSLEYNANEKLFF
TGTGCCAGCAGCTTAGAGTACAACGCTAATGAAAAACTGTTTTTT
>11|TRBJ1-2|-|TRBV30|-
CAWTGLGRYTF
TGTGCCTGGACCGGACTAGGCCGCTACACCTTC
>12|TRBJ2-3|-|TRBV11-2|once
CASSLRESGVHF
TGTGCCAGCAGCTTAAGGGAGTCGGGGGTACATTTT
>15|TRBJ2-3|TRBD2|TRBV6-1|once
CASRGGASGEDTQYF
TGTGCCAGCAGAGGAGGGGCTAGCGGGGAAGATACGCAGTATTTT
>13|TRBJ1-6|-|TRBV6-1|few
CASSEAESPPLHF
TGTGCCAGCAGTGAAGCCGAGAGTCCACCCCTCCACTTT
>15|TRBJ1-2|TRBD1|TRBV10-3|-
CAISEPRDRYHGYTF
TGTGCCATCAGTGAGCCCCGGGACAGGTACCATGGCTACACCTTC
>13|TRBJ1-2|-|TRBV4-3|-
CASSRGAEYGYTF
TGCGCCAGCAGCCGGGGAGCCGAGTATGGCTACACCTTC
>13|TRBJ1-6|-|TRBV4-1|-
CASSLFDSSPLHF
TGCGCCAGCAGCCTATTTGACAGTTCACCCCTCCACTTT